This T cell receptor (beta chain) was captured in a study of blood T cell repertoires in COVID-19. Study summary: The United States, Italy and Spain supplied acute and convalescent COVID-19 samples.

Profiled with immunoSEQ multiplex PCR; TCRdb holds only in-frame clones, not every one. This sample has approximately 210,000 clones, with about 91% found just once. This clone showed up just a few times. Other DNA sequences in this specimen translate into the identical CDR3. The germline V and J ends were trimmed by 3 bases and 1 base, with 6 bases remaining between them. Germline V lookup: CDR1 GTSNPN, CDR2 SVGIG (reference sequence). The CDR3 is made up of 13 amino acids. This receptor was identified in a man aged 25 to 40 with acute or convalescent COVID-19. Sequenced sample: peripheral blood. The V and J genes are TRBV30 and TRBJ2-2; D uncertain. DNA for the CDR3: TGTGCCTGGAGCCGAGGGAACACCGGGGAGCTGTTTTTT. Its protein product is CAWSRGNTGELFF.